This T cell receptor (beta chain) was sequenced during a study of CD8 T cells in Susac syndrome. The CDR3 has 13 residues. Germline loops: CDR1 MRHNA, CDR2 SNTAGT. V was pared by 3 bases and J by 4 bases, with 6 bases between. The sequenced target, TCR beta, came from blood CD8+ and CD4+ T cells. About 0.5 to 1 ug RNA was reverse transcribed with random hexamers. The immunoSEQ assay covered 54 Vbeta and 13 Jbeta segments for CDR3. MiXCR, run by TCRdb on the immunoSEQ multiplex PCR reads, gives a single entry per CDR3 protein. The sample lists 100,000 to 150,000 distinct CDR3 sequences; around 94% were seen once.

The genes are TRBV6-4 and TRBJ2-2; no firm D call. The sequenced sample consisted of CD8+ T cells from PBMCs. The sequence was obtained from a human donor with Susac syndrome. In DNA, the CDR3 is TGTGCCAGCAGTGAAAGGAGCACCGGGGAGCTGTTTTTT. Encoded protein: CASSERSTGELFF.